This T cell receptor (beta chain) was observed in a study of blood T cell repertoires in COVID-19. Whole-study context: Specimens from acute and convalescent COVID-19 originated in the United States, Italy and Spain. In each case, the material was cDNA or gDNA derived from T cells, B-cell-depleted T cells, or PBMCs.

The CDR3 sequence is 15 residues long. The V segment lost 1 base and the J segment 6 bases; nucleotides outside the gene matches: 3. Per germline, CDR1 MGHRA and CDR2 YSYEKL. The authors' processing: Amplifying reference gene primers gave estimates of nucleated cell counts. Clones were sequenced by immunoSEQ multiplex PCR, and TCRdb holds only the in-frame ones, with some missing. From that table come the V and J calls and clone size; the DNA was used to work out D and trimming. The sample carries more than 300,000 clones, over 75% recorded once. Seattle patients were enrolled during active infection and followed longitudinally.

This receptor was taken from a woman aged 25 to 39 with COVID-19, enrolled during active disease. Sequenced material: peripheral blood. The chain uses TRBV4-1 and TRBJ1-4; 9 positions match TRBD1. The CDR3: CASSQGDRVDEKLFF. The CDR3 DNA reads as TGCGCCAGCAGCCAAGGGGACAGGGTTGATGAAAAACTGTTTTTT.